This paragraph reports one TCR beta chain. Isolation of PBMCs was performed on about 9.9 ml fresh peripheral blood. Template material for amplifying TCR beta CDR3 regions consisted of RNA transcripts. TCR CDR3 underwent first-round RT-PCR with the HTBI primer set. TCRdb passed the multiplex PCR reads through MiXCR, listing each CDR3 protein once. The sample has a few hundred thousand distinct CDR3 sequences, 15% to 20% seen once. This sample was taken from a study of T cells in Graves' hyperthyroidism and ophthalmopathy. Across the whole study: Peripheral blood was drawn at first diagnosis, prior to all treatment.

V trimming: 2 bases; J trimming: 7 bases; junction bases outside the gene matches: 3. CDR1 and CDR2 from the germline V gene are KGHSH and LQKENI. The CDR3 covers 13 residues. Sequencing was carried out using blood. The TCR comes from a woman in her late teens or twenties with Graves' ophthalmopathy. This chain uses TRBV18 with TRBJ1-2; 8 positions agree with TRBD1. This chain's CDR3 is CASSPKTGAGYTF. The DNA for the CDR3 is TGTGCCAGCTCACCAAAGACAGGGGCTGGCTACACCTTC.